This passage covers 28 T cell receptor beta chains from one sample sequenced in a study of CD8+ T cells in alopecia areata. cDNA serving as the sequencing template came from extracted, reverse transcribed RNA. Profiling relied on immunoSEQ multiplex PCR, and the TCRdb table lists in-frame clones only, not all of them. Of hundreds of thousands of clones in the sample, about 68% were seen once. The sequencing used CD4+ T cells sorted from blood, collected at week 0. These receptors all stem from a human donor with alopecia areata.

This CDR3 reads CSVGWGYEQYF. As DNA, the CDR3 is TGCAGCGTTGGGTGGGGCTACGAGCAGTACTTC. The chain couples TRBV29-1 to TRBJ2-7, with D unresolved. CDR1 SQVTM and CDR2 ANQGSEA come from the germline V gene. The CDR3 is 11 residues long. Trimming took off 4 bases at V and 3 bases at J, with 7 bases between the two ends.

The rearrangement joins TRBV10-3 to TRBJ1-5, with 8 nucleotides matching TRBD1. Trimming took 10 bases from V and 2 from J; bases not matched to a gene: 4. Germline-derived CDR1 and CDR2 are ENHRY and SYGVKD. The CDR3 loop spans 13 amino acids. The CDR3 sequence: CATQGAGNQPQHF. CDR3 nucleotide sequence: TGTGCCACTCAGGGGGCGGGCAATCAGCCCCAGCATTTT.

The chain combines TRBV25-1 with TRBJ2-5; 7 bases are shared with TRBD2. Unmatched junction bases numbered 12, after V lost 4 bases and J lost 4 bases. The CDR3 has 16 residues. Germline CDR1 and CDR2: MGHDK and SYGVNS. CDR3 loop: CASSGLWASGGETQYF. The CDR3, as DNA: TGTGCCAGCAGTGGGCTGTGGGCTAGCGGTGGAGAGACCCAGTACTTC.

J is TRBJ2-1 and V is TRBV5-1; perhaps D is TRBD1 or TRBD2 (5 bases each). Germline V gene sequence: CDR1 SGHRS, CDR2 YFSETQ. The V gene lost 0 bases and the J gene lost 8 bases, with 12 bases spanning the gap. The CDR3 runs 14 residues. DNA for the CDR3: TGCGCCAGCAGCTTGGTATCCGGGGACGATGAGCAGTTCTTC. It yields the protein CASSLVSGDDEQFF. Supplemented by reference TRBV5-1 and TRBJ2-1, the full variable domain reads KAGVTQTPRYLIKTRGQQVTLSCSPISGHRSVSWYQQTPGQGLQFLFEYFSETQRNKGNFPGRFSGRQFSNSRSEMNVSTLELGDSALYLCASSLVSGDDEQFFGPGTRLTVL.

V gene TRBV10-3 combines with J gene TRBJ2-1; D uncertain. The CDR3 loop spans 13 amino acids. V was clipped by 0 bases and J by 12 bases, with 12 bases between them. CDR1 is ENHRY, CDR2 SYGVKD, per germline. CDR3 residues: CAISESNSLLQFF. As DNA, the CDR3 is TGTGCCATCAGTGAGTCAAACAGTCTTCTGCAGTTCTTC.

This sequence joins TRBV6-6 and TRBJ2-7; TRBD1 agrees at 7 bases. CDR1 MNHNY and CDR2 SVGAGI come from the germline V gene (reference sequence). CDR3 length: 14 residues. V shed 5 bases and J 1 base; nucleotides not matched to a gene: 5. CDR3 loop: CASSQRDSSYEQYF. Written as DNA, the CDR3 is TGTGCCAGCAGTCAACGGGACAGTTCCTACGAGCAGTACTTC.

V usage is TRBV7-9 and J usage is TRBJ2-3; D uncertain. From germline, CDR1 is SEHNR and CDR2 FQNEAQ (reference sequence). The V and J ends lost 1 base and 1 base respectively, with 6 bases between them. The CDR3 consists of 14 residues. CDR3 DNA sequence: TGTGCCAGCAGCTTAGACAGTCGCACAGATACGCAGTATTTT. Protein: CASSLDSRTDTQYF.

V usage is TRBV6-5 and J usage is TRBJ1-1, with no clear D. This CDR3 has 14 residues. Trimming shortened V by 7 bases and J by 4 bases, and 16 bases separated the two germline ends. Per germline, CDR1 MNHEY and CDR2 SVGAGI. DNA for the CDR3: TGTGCCAGCAAGGTGACTGCTGGGAGCACTGAAGCTTTCTTT. Its protein is CASKVTAGSTEAFF.

Only a few counts were recorded for this clone. This chain links TRBV11-1 with TRBJ2-7, with D possibly matching TRBD1 (6 bases). Trimming shortened V by 1 base and J by 0 bases, and 16 bases separated the two germline ends. This CDR3 region has 17 residues. Germline V gives CDR1 SGHAT, CDR2 FQDESV (reference sequence). DNA of the CDR3: TGTGCCAGCAGCTTAGGCACCGGGACACCCAGCTCCTACGAGCAGTACTTC. The encoded protein is CASSLGTGTPSSYEQYF.

The chain combines TRBV29-1 with TRBJ2-1; TRBD1 matches at 7 bases. V lost 8 bases, J lost 5 bases, and 6 bases stayed unmatched. CDR1 and CDR2 (germline): SQVTM, ANQGSEA. The length of the CDR3 is 12 residues. This CDR3 is CSFLQGNNEQFF. The DNA of the CDR3 is TGCAGCTTCTTACAGGGGAACAATGAGCAGTTCTTC.

This clone showed up many times. The chain recombines TRBV7-2 with TRBJ1-2, with 7 nucleotides matching TRBD1. V shed 1 base, J shed 10 bases, and the junction held 9 bases outside the gene matches. This CDR3 is 14 amino acids long. Germline V gives CDR1 SGHTA, CDR2 FQGNSA. This CDR3 reads CASSLGGRTGFYTF. The CDR3 bases are TGTGCCAGCAGCTTAGGGGGAAGGACAGGCTTCTACACCTTC.

Details on this clone: The junction shows a germline mismatch at one end, possibly a read error. The chain has TRBV2 and TRBJ1-5; D not resolved. The CDR3 loop spans 16 amino acids. From germline, CDR1 is SNHLY and CDR2 FYNNEI. The CDR3 reads CASSVVGRQSNQPQHF. The CDR3 nucleotides are TGCGCCAGCAGTGTAGTAGGGCGGCAGTCCAATCAGCCCCAGCATTTT.

The chain links TRBV10-3 to TRBJ2-3; unclear D gene. Germline lookup yields CDR1 ENHRY and CDR2 SYGVKD. Trimming removed 0 bases at V and 6 bases at J, with 13 bases between. The CDR3 covers 15 residues. Here the CDR3 reads CAISESGQFGDTQYF. The DNA for the CDR3 is TGTGCCATCAGTGAGTCGGGTCAGTTTGGGGATACGCAGTATTTT.

The count of this clone is one. The chain employs TRBV30 and TRBJ1-1; no clear D. The V end was cut by 1 base, the J end by 2 bases, with 14 bases between. Germline CDR1 reads GTSNPN; CDR2 reads SVGIG (reference sequence). The CDR3 loop spans 15 amino acids. The CDR3 nucleotides read TGTGCCTGGAGTGCCCGACGAACAAGAAACACTGAAGCTTTCTTT. It encodes CAWSARRTRNTEAFF.

This clone has just a few counts. This sequence joins TRBV5-1 and TRBJ1-6; unclear D gene. Germline loops: CDR1 SGHRS, CDR2 YFSETQ. The CDR3 contains 15 residues. V lost 0 bases, J lost 9 bases, and 13 bases lay in between. In DNA, the CDR3 is TGCGCCAGCAGCTTGGACAGTATAGCAGGTTCACCCCTCCACTTT. It yields the protein CASSLDSIAGSPLHF.

The CDR3 here is CASRENRGRRTEAFF. Here the CDR3 DNA reads TGTGCCAGCAGAGAGAACAGGGGGCGCCGGACTGAAGCTTTCTTT. The chain combines TRBV6-5 with TRBJ1-1; 9 bases fit TRBD1. CDR3 length: 15 amino acids. V gave up 6 bases and J gave up 5 bases; unmatched junction bases: 10. CDR1 is MNHEY and CDR2 is SVGAGI in the germline V gene.

This rearrangement joins TRBV18 to TRBJ2-1; no clear D. V lost 9 bases, J lost 7 bases, and 16 bases lay in between. The CDR3 is made up of 13 amino acids. Germline V CDR1 and CDR2: KGHSH, LQKENI. CDR3 nucleotides: TGTGCCAGTACATTTAAAACGGGTAATGAGCAGTTCTTC. Encoded protein: CASTFKTGNEQFF.

V and J are TRBV7-2 and TRBJ2-5; D possibly corresponds to TRBD2 (5 bases). The CDR3 has 15 residues. Trimming took 1 base from V and 1 from J, leaving 10 bases between them. Germline loops: CDR1 SGHTA, CDR2 FQGNSA. CDR3 DNA sequence: TGTGCCAGCAGCTTAGGTTGGCTAGCCCAAGAGACCCAGTACTTC. Translation gives CASSLGWLAQETQYF.

This chain links TRBV30 with TRBJ2-7; no clear D. Germline CDR1 is GTSNPN and CDR2 is SVGIG (reference sequence). The CDR3 runs to 14 residues. V lost 3 bases and J 0 bases, leaving 12 bases between the germline ends. The CDR3 DNA follows: TGTGCCTGGAGGGTCTTCGGCGGCTCCTACGAGCAGTACTTC. It encodes CAWRVFGGSYEQYF.

The CDR3 DNA follows: TGTGCCAGCAGCTTGACAACCGTAGCCAAAAACATTCAGTACTTC. This encodes CASSLTTVAKNIQYF. The rearrangement uses TRBV5-6 and TRBJ2-4; D gene uncertain. Trimming cost V 1 base and J 0 bases, with 8 bases left between them. The CDR3 spans 15 residues. Germline assignment: CDR1 SGHDT and CDR2 YYEEEE.

V usage is TRBV4-3 and J usage is TRBJ2-4, with a possible D match to TRBD1 (5 bases). The CDR3 has 19 amino acids. The ends were cut back, 3 bases at V and 3 bases at J, with 24 bases in the middle. Germline V gives CDR1 LGHNA, CDR2 YSLEER. CDR3 residues: CASSHGLRQIQLGKNIQYF. As DNA, the CDR3 is TGCGCCAGCAGCCATGGCCTTAGACAGATTCAACTTGGCAAAAACATTCAGTACTTC.

The chain has TRBV10-3 and TRBJ2-7, with D perhaps matching TRBD1 (6 bases). Germline V gene sequence: CDR1 ENHRY, CDR2 SYGVKD. This CDR3 spans 11 amino acids. Trimming cost V 11 bases and J 5 bases, with 13 bases left between them. The CDR3 nucleotides are TGTGCCGTAGCCGGGGACAACGAGCAGTACTTC. Protein product: CAVAGDNEQYF.

CDR3 nucleotides: TGTGCCAGCAGCTTCGGACTAGCGGGGAGCCAAGAGACCCAGTACTTC. This gives the protein CASSFGLAGSQETQYF. The V call is TRBV7-6, the J call TRBJ2-5; TRBD2 matches 12 bases. This CDR3 has 16 amino acids. The V gene end was trimmed by 3 bases and the J gene end by 1 base; junction bases not matched to a gene: 3. Germline loops: CDR1 SGHVS, CDR2 FNYEAQ. Based on the CDR3 plus reference TRBV7-6 and TRBJ2-5, the full variable domain is GAGVSQSPRYKVTKRGQDVALRCDPISGHVSLYWYRQALGQGPEFLTYFNYEAQQDKSGLPNDRFSAERPEGSISTLTIQRTEQRDSAMYRCASSFGLAGSQETQYFGPGTRLLVL.

J is TRBJ2-2 and V is TRBV7-2, with unresolved D. CDR3 size: 12 residues. Trimming cost V 0 bases and J 7 bases, with 3 bases left between them. Germline V gives CDR1 SGHTA, CDR2 FQGNSA. This CDR3 reads CASSLAIGELFF. The CDR3 coding sequence is TGTGCCAGCAGCTTAGCGATCGGGGAGCTGTTTTTT.

V is TRBV7-2 and J is TRBJ1-3; D unresolved. CDR3 size: 14 residues. Looked up from germline, CDR1 is SGHTA and CDR2 is FQGNSA. V was trimmed by 1 base and J by 1 base, leaving 5 bases between them. The CDR3 here is CASSLVPSGNTIYF. The CDR3 DNA is TGTGCCAGCAGCTTAGTGCCTTCTGGAAACACCATATATTTT.

DNA of the CDR3: TGCGCCAGCAGCCACCCCGGGACAGCTCTTGGAAACACCATATATTTT. It encodes CASSHPGTALGNTIYF. This chain uses TRBV4-1 with TRBJ1-3; 7 bases fit TRBD1. After removal of 3 bases from V and 3 bases from J, the junction contained 8 bases not matched to a gene. Germline values: CDR1 MGHRA, CDR2 YSYEKL. The CDR3 loop spans 16 amino acids.

This chain uses TRBV5-4 with TRBJ2-6; either TRBD1 or TRBD2 may fit D (5 bases each). With 4 bases removed from V and 0 bases from J, the gap between germline ends came to 14 bases. The CDR3 length is 17 residues. Germline loops: CDR1 SGHNT, CDR2 YYREEE (reference sequence). The CDR3 bases are TGTGCCAGCAGCCCGGGACGGGAATACTCTGGGGCCAACGTCCTGACTTTC. Protein product: CASSPGREYSGANVLTF.

V and J are TRBV7-3 and TRBJ2-7, with a tentative D call TRBD1 (5 bases). The CDR3 length is 13 residues. Trimming took 3 bases from V and 2 from J, leaving 8 bases between them. CDR1 is SGHTA and CDR2 is FQGTGA in the germline V gene. CDR3 residues: CASSFDSPYEQYF. In DNA form, the CDR3 reads TGTGCCAGCAGCTTTGACAGCCCCTACGAGCAGTACTTC.